Shown below are 22 T cell receptor beta chains from a single sample sequenced in a study of blood T cell repertoires in COVID-19. Here immunoSEQ multiplex PCR was the method, and the copy in TCRdb shows in-frame clones only, minus some. The sample consists of tens of thousands of clones, more than 65% of them appearing once. The sequencing input was peripheral blood. These receptors all stem from a human donor in a cohort sampled during active COVID-19.

This sequence joins TRBV5-4 and TRBJ2-3, with D perhaps matching TRBD2 (6 bases). Germline V gene sequence: CDR1 SGHNT, CDR2 YYREEE (reference sequence). The length of the CDR3 is 13 residues. V lost 4 bases to trimming and J lost 6 bases, with 12 bases between them. This chain's CDR3 is CASSTAEGDTQYF. The CDR3 nucleotides are TGTGCCAGCAGCACGGCGGAGGGGGATACGCAGTATTTT.

This clone was observed once. In nucleotides, the CDR3 is TGTGCCAGTAGACAGCCAAATAACTATGGCTACACCTTC. This sequence encodes CASRQPNNYGYTF. This rearrangement joins TRBV19 to TRBJ1-2, with D unresolved. V was clipped by 6 bases and J by 1 base, with 9 bases between them. The CDR3 spans 13 residues. The germline V gene has CDR1 LNHDA and CDR2 SQIVND (reference sequence).

This clone was counted only a few times. The chain uses TRBV9 and TRBJ2-1; TRBD2 aligns across 8 bases. The CDR3 extends over 14 amino acids. Unmatched junction bases numbered 4, after V lost 0 bases and J lost 8 bases. Germline V gene sequence: CDR1 SGDLS, CDR2 YYNGEE. The CDR3 loop reads CASSVGGAGDEQFF. The CDR3 DNA reads TGTGCCAGCAGCGTAGGTGGAGCGGGGGATGAGCAGTTCTTC. The variable domain in full, completed from reference TRBV9 and TRBJ2-1, reads DSGVTQTPKHLITATGQRVTLRCSPRSGDLSVYWYQQSLDQGLQFLIQYYNGEERAKGNILERFSAQQFPDLHSELNLSSLELGDSALYFCASSVGGAGDEQFFGPGTRLTVL.

J is TRBJ2-7 and V is TRBV5-4, with D perhaps matching TRBD1 (6 bases). The CDR3 runs to 14 residues. CDR1 is SGHNT, CDR2 YYREEE, per germline (reference sequence). With 7 bases removed from V and 4 bases from J, the gap between germline ends came to 18 bases. Here the CDR3 DNA reads TGTGCCAGCGCTCGGGCAGGGGCTTATTACGAGCAGTACTTC. Its protein product is CASARAGAYYEQYF.

This clone has more than one count but fewer than ten. The chain links TRBV4-2 to TRBJ2-7; 11 nucleotides match TRBD2. Losses at the gene ends were 4 bases for V and 4 bases for J; bases not matched to a gene: 3. Germline assignment: CDR1 LGHNA and CDR2 YNFKEQ. This CDR3 contains 14 residues. CDR3 region: CASSLAGGPYEQYF. DNA for the CDR3: TGTGCCAGCAGCCTAGCGGGGGGGCCATACGAGCAGTACTTC.

The V call is TRBV4-1, the J call TRBJ2-7; 9 bases agree with TRBD1. V was clipped by 2 bases and J by 7 bases; unmatched bases: 3. This CDR3 region has 13 residues. Per the germline V gene, CDR1 is MGHRA and CDR2 is YSYEKL. CDR3 sequence: CASSQKTGGEQYF. CDR3 bases: TGCGCCAGCAGCCAAAAGACAGGGGGAGAGCAGTACTTC.

The rearrangement links TRBV27 to TRBJ1-6; D is unclear. Germline-derived CDR1 and CDR2 are MNHEY and SMNVEV (reference sequence). The V end was cut by 5 bases, the J end by 7 bases, with 9 bases between. This CDR3 spans 13 amino acids. CDR3 residues: CASSREYNSPLHF. DNA of the CDR3: TGTGCCAGCAGTCGGGAATACAATTCACCCCTCCACTTT.

The chain employs TRBV11-1 and TRBJ1-1, with D possibly TRBD1 on 5 matching bases. The CDR3 contains 12 residues. The V end was cut by 5 bases, the J end by 12 bases, with 16 bases between. Germline CDR1 SGHAT, CDR2 FQDESV (reference sequence). CDR3 loop: CASSAGTLRTFF. As DNA, the CDR3 is TGTGCCAGCAGCGCCGGGACTCTAAGGACTTTCTTT.

The chain combines TRBV5-1 with TRBJ1-1, with D possibly being TRBD1 (5 bases). Per germline, CDR1 SGHRS and CDR2 YFSETQ. The V and J ends lost 3 bases and 2 bases respectively, with 8 bases between them. This CDR3 is 13 amino acids long. This CDR3 reads CASSWRDNTEAFF. CDR3 nucleotides: TGCGCCAGCAGCTGGCGGGACAACACTGAAGCTTTCTTT.

CDR3 in amino acids: CASSQTGGEKLFF. CDR3 sequence (DNA): TGTGCCAGCAGCCAGACAGGGGGCGAAAAACTGTTTTTT. The V and J genes are TRBV6-5 and TRBJ1-4, with TRBD1 matching 10 bases. CDR3 length: 13 amino acids. V lost 6 bases, J lost 8 bases, and 3 bases stayed unmatched. Germline V gene lookup returns CDR1 MNHEY and CDR2 SVGAGI.

The chain joins TRBV11-3 to TRBJ1-3; 8 bases are a match to TRBD1. V shed 7 bases and J 2 bases; nucleotides not matched to a gene: 1. This CDR3 comprises 13 residues. From germline, CDR1 is SGHNT and CDR2 YENEEA. The DNA of the CDR3 is TGTGCCAGCACCAGGGGGCCTGGAAACACCATATATTTT. The encoded protein is CASTRGPGNTIYF.

CDR3 nucleotide sequence: TGTGCCAGCAGTGATCACAGTGAAGCTTTCTTT. It codes for CASSDHSEAFF. This chain links TRBV6-1 with TRBJ1-1; D is unresolved. Trimming pared 3 bases from V and 7 bases from J, leaving 6 bases between. Germline V gene sequence: CDR1 MNHNS, CDR2 SASEGT. The CDR3 runs 11 residues.

This clone appeared once. The CDR3 coding sequence is TGCGCCAGTGGACTAGCGGGGACCTTGGTCGGAGATACGCAGTATTTT. Translation gives CASGLAGTLVGDTQYF. The chain employs TRBV5-1 and TRBJ2-3, with 12 bases identical to TRBD2. This CDR3 is 16 amino acids long. Germline CDR1 is SGHRS and CDR2 is YFSETQ. V gave up 8 bases and J gave up 5 bases; unmatched junction bases: 12.

The chain combines TRBV5-4 with TRBJ1-4, with 7 bases that match TRBD1. The CDR3 covers 13 residues. The V gene end was trimmed by 4 bases and the J gene end by 8 bases; junction bases not matched to a gene: 5. Germline values: CDR1 SGHNT, CDR2 YYREEE (reference sequence). The DNA for the CDR3 is TGTGCCAGCAGCGTGGGGACAGCGGAAAAACTGTTTTTT. Amino acids: CASSVGTAEKLFF. The full variable domain, in which reference TRBV5-4 and TRBJ1-4 provide the parts outside the CDR3, is ETGVTQSPTHLIKTRGQQVTLRCSSQSGHNTVSWYQQALGQGPQFIFQYYREEENGRGNFPPRFSGLQFPNYSSELNVNALELDDSALYLCASSVGTAEKLFFGSGTQLSVL.

V and J are TRBV5-8 and TRBJ2-1, with a tentative D call TRBD2 (6 bases). The CDR3 is made up of 15 amino acids. V lost 3 bases and J lost 0, with 10 bases in between. Germline loops: CDR1 SGHTS, CDR2 YDEGEE. For the CDR3, the DNA is TGTGCCAGCAGCTCGGGACTTAACTCCTACAATGAGCAGTTCTTC. It codes for CASSSGLNSYNEQFF. Drawing the rest from reference TRBV5-8 and TRBJ2-1, the complete variable domain is EAGVTQSPTHLIKTRGQQATLRCSPISGHTSVYWYQQALGLGLQFLLWYDEGEERNRGNFPPRFSGRQFPNYSSELNVNALELEDSALYLCASSSGLNSYNEQFFGPGTRLTVL.

In this sample, this clone turned up once. This chain connects TRBV19 to TRBJ2-1; tentative D call: TRBD2 (7 bases). Germline lookup yields CDR1 LNHDA and CDR2 SQIVND (reference sequence). The CDR3 has 13 residues. The V and J ends lost 6 bases and 7 bases respectively, with 13 bases between them. The CDR3 is CASRGGARNEQFF. The DNA for the CDR3 is TGTGCCAGTAGGGGGGGGGCGCGGAATGAGCAGTTCTTC.

The chain couples TRBV3-1 (or the pseudogene TRBV3-2) to TRBJ1-4; possible D gene TRBD1, 5 bases. The CDR3 has 17 residues. Trimming removed 0 bases from V and 5 bases from J, with 16 bases in between. Germline CDR1 LGHDT, CDR2 YNNKEL (reference sequence). The DNA for the CDR3 is TGTGCCAGCAGCCAAGATGGGGCTGGACGGCTAAATGAAAAACTGTTTTTT. It specifies CASSQDGAGRLNEKLFF.

In regard to this clone: A read error may account for a junction end that differs from germline. This chain joins TRBV27 and TRBJ2-7; the D gene is possibly TRBD2 (6 bases). Germline CDR1 reads MNHEY; CDR2 reads SMNVEV (reference sequence). The CDR3 loop spans 14 amino acids. The CDR3 region is CASSVSGSSYEQYF. As DNA, the CDR3 is TGTGCCAGCAGTGTATCCGGGAGCTCCTACGAGCAGTACTTC.

DNA of the CDR3: TGCGCCAGCAGCAGCCGGGCCGCGGGAGATACGCAGTATTTT. Protein: CASSSRAAGDTQYF. This chain links TRBV4-3 with TRBJ2-3; the D gene is possibly TRBD2 (5 bases). Germline V gene sequence: CDR1 LGHNA, CDR2 YSLEER. The CDR3 is made up of 14 amino acids. The V and J ends lost 5 bases and 5 bases respectively, with 14 bases between them.

The V call is TRBV10-3, the J call TRBJ2-7; TRBD1 agrees at 9 bases. This CDR3 contains 14 residues. The V gene's germline CDR1 is ENHRY and CDR2 SYGVKD. J was trimmed by 2 bases and V by 3 bases; bases with no gene match: 2. CDR3 DNA: TGTGCCATCAGTGAACGACAGGGGGCCTACGAGCAGTACTTC. This translates into CAISERQGAYEQYF.

The chain joins TRBV12-5 to TRBJ1-5; TRBD1 matches 9 bases. Germline V gene sequence: CDR1 LGHNT, CDR2 FRNRAP. This CDR3 has 13 residues. Trimming took 6 bases from V and 4 from J; bases not matched to a gene: 1. The chain's CDR3 is CASGTGGNQPQHF. As DNA, the CDR3 is TGTGCTAGTGGGACAGGGGGGAATCAGCCCCAGCATTTT.

The V call is TRBV6-5, the J call TRBJ1-2, with TRBD1 matching over 7 bases. CDR3 size: 14 residues. The trim removed 4 bases at V and 7 bases at J, leaving 9 bases unmatched. The germline V gene has CDR1 MNHEY and CDR2 SVGAGI. CDR3 residues: CASSLDRAGSGYTF. In DNA form, the CDR3 reads TGTGCCAGCAGTTTAGACAGGGCCGGGAGTGGCTACACCTTC.